The sequence of this T cell receptor beta chain was determined in a study of blood T cell repertoires in COVID-19. Only in-frame clones appear in the TCRdb table, and some are missing; sequencing was by immunoSEQ multiplex PCR. This table holds 270,000 or so clones, around 82% found once. The CDR3 sequence is 16 residues long. Germline V CDR1 and CDR2: SGHTA, FQGNSA. The J segment lost 4 bases and the V segment lost 5 bases, leaving 10 bases of the junction unmatched. This sequence joins TRBV7-2 and TRBJ2-5; 10 positions match TRBD2. The specimen sequenced was peripheral blood. The sequence came from a woman between 18 and 30 years old with acute or convalescent COVID-19. The CDR3 sequence: CASSPGVAGGLETQYF. The CDR3 bases are TGTGCCAGCAGCCCCGGAGTAGCGGGAGGACTAGAGACCCAGTACTTC. The entire variable domain, with the rest obtained from reference TRBV7-2 and TRBJ2-5, is as follows: GAGVSQSPSNKVTEKGKDVELRCDPISGHTALYWYRQSLGQGLEFLIYFQGNSAPDKSGLPSDRFSAERTGGSVSTLTIQRTQQEDSAVYLCASSPGVAGGLETQYFGPGTRLLVL.